This T cell receptor beta chain stems from a study of beta chain features in type 1 diabetes. Study context: The study found patients and healthy donors alike in age, gender and cell yields. Findings and limits, study-wide: The study found moderately but significantly shorter TCRB CDR3s in all four CD4+ subsets of Type 1 diabetes patients. Cells carrying high TCR expression could end up over-represented when cDNA is sequenced.

The CDR3 contains 14 residues. Trimming stripped 2 bases from V and 9 bases from J, with 17 bases between. Germline V gene lookup returns CDR1 GTSNPN and CDR2 SVGIG (reference sequence). About 110 mL of blood, on average, came from one heparinised draw per donor. Expressed TCRB transcripts were sequenced after all isolated RNA was converted to cDNA. Repertoires were generated with immunoSEQ multiplex PCR, while TCRdb's copy carries only in-frame clones and drops some. This sample yields 300,000 to 350,000 clones, of which approximately 12% are seen a single time; roughly 0.015% belongs to the top ten. This clone was observed a few times. Its matching antigen is unknown.

The TCR comes from a woman between 18 and 30 years old with type 1 diabetes. Source material: naive CD4+ T cells from blood. This sequence joins TRBV30 and TRBJ2-1, with a weak D call TRBD2 (6 bases). Written as DNA, the CDR3 is TGTGCCTGGAGTCCTACCCCGGGACTCCCTGAGCAGTTCTTC. It specifies CAWSPTPGLPEQFF.